This T cell receptor beta chain was sequenced in a study of a mutant IDH1 vaccine in newly diagnosed glioma. Study summary: Patients got their first vaccination 4-6 weeks after radiotherapy alone, or with temozolomide cycles.

The germline CDR1 and CDR2 sequences are SGHRS and YFSETQ. The CDR3 consists of 17 residues. V was clipped by 0 bases and J by 3 bases; unmatched bases: 11. About this clone: Its antigen is unknown.

The time point here: week 47, end of study. The content of each vaccine dose was 300 ug of mutant IDH1 20-mer peptide, and topical imiquimod accompanied it. Assay used: immunoSEQ multiplex PCR; TCRdb lists only in-frame clones, some missing. The table has about 34,000 clones, roughly 89% seen once. Study observations and caveats: Changes in the top peripheral T cell clonotypes seemingly had no bearing on pseudoprogression.

The V and J genes are TRBV5-1 and TRBJ2-7; 8 bases map to TRBD2. The sample was PBMCs, taken from a glioma patient whose treatment included an IDH1 peptide vaccine. The TCR sequence derives from a woman younger than 45 with glioma. The CDR3 DNA is TGCGCCAGCAGCTTGGTACAGCGGGGGTCCCCCCGCTACGAGCAGTACTTC. Its protein product is CASSLVQRGSPRYEQYF.